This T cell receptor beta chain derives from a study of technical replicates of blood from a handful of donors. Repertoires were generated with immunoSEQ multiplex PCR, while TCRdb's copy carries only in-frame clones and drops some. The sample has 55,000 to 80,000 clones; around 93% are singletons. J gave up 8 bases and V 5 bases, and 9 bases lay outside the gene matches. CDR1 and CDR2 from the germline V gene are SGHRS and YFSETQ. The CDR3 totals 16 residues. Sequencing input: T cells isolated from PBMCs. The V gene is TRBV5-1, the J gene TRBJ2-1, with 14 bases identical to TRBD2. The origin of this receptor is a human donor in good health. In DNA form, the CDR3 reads TGCGCCAGCAGATCCGGGACTAGCGGGAGTAGGGATGAGCAGTTCTTC. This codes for CASRSGTSGSRDEQFF.